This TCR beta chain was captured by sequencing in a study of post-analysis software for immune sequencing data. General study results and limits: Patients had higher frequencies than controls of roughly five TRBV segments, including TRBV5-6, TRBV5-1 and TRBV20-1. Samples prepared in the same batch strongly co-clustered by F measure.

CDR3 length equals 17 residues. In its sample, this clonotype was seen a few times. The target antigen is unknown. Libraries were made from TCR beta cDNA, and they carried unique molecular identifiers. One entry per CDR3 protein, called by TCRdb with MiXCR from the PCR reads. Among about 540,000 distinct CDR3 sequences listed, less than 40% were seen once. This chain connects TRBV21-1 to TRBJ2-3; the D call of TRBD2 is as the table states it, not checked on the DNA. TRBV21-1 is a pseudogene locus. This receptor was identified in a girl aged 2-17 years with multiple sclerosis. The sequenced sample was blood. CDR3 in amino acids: CASSKAKRGLSTDTQYF. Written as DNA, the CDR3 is TGTGCCAGCAGCAAAGCTAAGCGGGGCCTCAGCACAGATACGCAGTATTTT.